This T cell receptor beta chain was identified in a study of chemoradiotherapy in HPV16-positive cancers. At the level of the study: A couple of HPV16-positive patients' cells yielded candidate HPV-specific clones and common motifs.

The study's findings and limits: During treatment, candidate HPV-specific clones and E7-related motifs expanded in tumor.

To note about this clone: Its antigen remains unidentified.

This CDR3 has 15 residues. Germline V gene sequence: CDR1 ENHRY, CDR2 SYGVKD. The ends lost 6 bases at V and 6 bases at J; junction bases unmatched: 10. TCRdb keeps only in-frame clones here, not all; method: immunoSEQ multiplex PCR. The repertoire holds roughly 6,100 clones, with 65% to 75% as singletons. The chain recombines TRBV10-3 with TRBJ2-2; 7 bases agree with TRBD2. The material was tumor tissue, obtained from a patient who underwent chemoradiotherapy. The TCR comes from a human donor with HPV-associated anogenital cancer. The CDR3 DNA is TGTGCCATCAGCGACCCCGGACTAGTCGCCGGGGAGCTGTTTTTT. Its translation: CAISDPGLVAGELFF.